These T cell receptor beta chains were read from a single sample in a study of CD8+ T cells in alopecia areata. TCRdb keeps only in-frame clones here, not all; method: immunoSEQ multiplex PCR. Counted here are tens of thousands of clones, 46% occurring once; the ten biggest clones make up about a fifth. Sequenced here: CD8+ T cells sorted from blood, sampled around week 36, from a patient treated with tofacitinib. These receptors all come from a human donor with alopecia areata. The conserved cysteine and the conserved F or W are not part of the CDR3 here. Each record gives: V gene, CDR3 length, CDR3 protein.

>TRBV30|12
AWRKVAGTDTQY
>TRBV9|12
ASSERGHQETQY
>TRBV29-1|12
SVLGGLDTGELF
>TRBV6-5|13
ASSYSRGSTDTQY
>TRBV4-1|9
ASSQDNEQF
>TRBV18|11
ASSPPGDNEQF
>TRBV28|12
ASSQSQGAWGYT
>TRBV10-3|12
AISEWNRREGYT
>TRBV7-9|11
ASSPQTRETQY
>TRBV7-9|10
ASSFGTYGYT
>TRBV9|12
ASSADGTQETQY
>TRBV29-1|12
SVEGVTAPDTQY
>TRBV4-1|13
ASSTETGQNTEAF
>TRBV29-1|11
SVGGGRSYEQY
>TRBV29-1|11
SVAGGSSYEQY
>TRBV30|12
AWSAGQGAYEQY
>TRBV9|10
ASSSPGPELF
>TRBV7-2|11
ASRLDLQETQY
>TRBV4-1|14
ASSQGWRLSYNEQF
>TRBV5-6|17
ASSYPGLAGGPGTDTQY
>TRBV29-1|13
SGKQGAVGTDTQY
>TRBV29-1|12
SVVNDRNYYGYT
>TRBV6-1|12
ASRADRGYYEQY
>TRBV29-1|10
SLRTGPNEQF
>TRBV9|10
ASSGPGPGYT
>TRBV27|16
ASSWDRDFPWTKNIQY
>TRBV15|10
ATTGEEETQY
>TRBV29-1|14
SALIIPGSGYEKLF
>TRBV9|14
ASSTPGGDSGNTIY
>TRBV5-1|12
ASSWTGLTDTQY
>TRBV13|13
ASSTTDRARNEQY
>TRBV9|14
ASSASGTSGTYEQY
>TRBV28|9
ASSYDYTIY
>TRBV29-1|10
SAKTGNYEQY
>TRBV4-3|15
ASSRGLAGEGENIQY
>TRBV19|13
ASSILGPIPSEQY